This note documents a single TCR beta chain sequence. This specimen comes from a study of blood T cell repertoires in COVID-19. Study-level information: Samples taken during acute and convalescent COVID-19 were collected in the United States, Italy and Spain. Sample material is recorded as cDNA or gDNA derived from T cells, B-cell-depleted T cells, or PBMCs.

Source study methods: The assay estimated nucleated cells by amplifying reference gene primers. Here immunoSEQ multiplex PCR was the method, and the copy in TCRdb shows in-frame clones only, minus some. D and trimming come from the DNA, and the V and J calls and clone size come from that table. Of 200,000 or so clones listed, about 85% were seen once; the top ten hold roughly 2%. Germline V gene sequence: CDR1 MNHNY, CDR2 SVGAGI (reference sequence). This CDR3 is 15 amino acids long. V lost 7 bases, J lost 4 bases, and 10 bases stayed unmatched. The rearrangement links TRBV6-6 to TRBJ1-5; TRBD1 matches at 7 bases. The receptor was isolated from a man aged 70 or older with active or convalescent COVID-19. Material for sequencing was peripheral blood. The CDR3 region has the DNA TGTGCCAGCAAGAGGGGGCAGAGAGAAAATCAGCCCCAGCATTTT. Encoded protein: CASKRGQRENQPQHF.